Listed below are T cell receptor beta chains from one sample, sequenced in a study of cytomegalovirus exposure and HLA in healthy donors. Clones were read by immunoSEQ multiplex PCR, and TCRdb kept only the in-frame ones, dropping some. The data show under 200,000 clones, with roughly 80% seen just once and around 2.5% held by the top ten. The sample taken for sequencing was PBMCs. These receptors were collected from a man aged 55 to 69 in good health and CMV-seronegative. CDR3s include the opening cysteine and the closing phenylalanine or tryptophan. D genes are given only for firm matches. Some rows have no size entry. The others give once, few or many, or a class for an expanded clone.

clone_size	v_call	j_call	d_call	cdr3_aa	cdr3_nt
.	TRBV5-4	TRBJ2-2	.	CASSWDSANTGELFF	TGTGCCAGCAGCTGGGACTCCGCGAACACCGGGGAGCTGTTTTTT
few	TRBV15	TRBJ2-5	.	CATSRSGRTAQETQYF	TGTGCCACCAGCAGATCGGGAAGGACCGCTCAAGAGACCCAGTACTTC
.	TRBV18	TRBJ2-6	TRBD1	CASSPVVQGALGANVLTF	TGTGCCAGCTCACCAGTAGTACAGGGGGCGCTCGGGGCCAACGTCCTGACTTTC
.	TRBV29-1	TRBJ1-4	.	CSVATPEEGLNEKLFF	TGCAGCGTAGCGACCCCCGAGGAGGGCCTTAATGAAAAACTGTTTTTT
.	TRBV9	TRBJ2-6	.	CASSAQQGNVLTF	TGTGCCAGCAGCGCACAACAGGGTAACGTCCTGACTTTC
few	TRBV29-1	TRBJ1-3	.	CSVTEAKGNTIYF	TGCAGCGTGACAGAAGCCAAGGGAAACACCATATATTTT
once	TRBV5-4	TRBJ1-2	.	CASSAPAGGYTF	TGTGCCAGCAGCGCCCCAGCGGGTGGCTACACCTTC
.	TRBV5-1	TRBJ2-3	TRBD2	CASRTSGGRTDTQYF	TGCGCCAGCAGGACTAGCGGGGGACGCACAGATACGCAGTATTTT
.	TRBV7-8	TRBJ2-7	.	CASSFLGYEQYF	TGTGCCAGCAGCTTTCTCGGTTACGAGCAGTACTTC
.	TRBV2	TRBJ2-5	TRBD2	CASLPGQVLAGGVETQYF	TGTGCCAGCTTACCGGGACAGGTCTTAGCGGGGGGGGTTGAGACCCAGTACTTC
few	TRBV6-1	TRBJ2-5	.	CASSATGQETQYF	TGTGCCAGCAGTGCCACAGGACAAGAGACCCAGTACTTC
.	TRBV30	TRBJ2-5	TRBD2	CAWRNRGRAQETQYF	TGTGCCTGGAGAAATCGCGGGAGGGCCCAAGAGACCCAGTACTTC
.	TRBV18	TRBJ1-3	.	CASSGTRERNTIYF	TGTGCCAGCTCAGGCACCAGGGAAAGAAACACCATATATTTT
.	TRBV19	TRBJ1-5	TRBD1	CASSVTGQGGQPQHF	TGTGCCAGTAGTGTTACGGGACAGGGCGGTCAGCCCCAGCATTTT
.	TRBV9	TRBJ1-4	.	CASSLPGEKLFF	TGTGCCAGCAGCCTCCCGGGTGAAAAACTGTTTTTT